This passage covers 31 T cell receptor beta chains from one sample sequenced in a study of shared clonotypes between healthy human individuals. Profiled with immunoSEQ multiplex PCR; TCRdb holds only in-frame clones, not every one. This repertoire shows approximately 2,000,000 clones, about 90% found once; its top ten account for around 0.38%. Sequencing was carried out using naive CD4+ T cells from PBMCs. Specified subset: CD45RA+ positively selected. These receptors were taken from a man between 18 and 35 years old in good health. Some clones in this sample may be carry-over from other donors' samples.

V usage is TRBV29-1 and J usage is TRBJ1-2; a weak D match, TRBD1 (5 bases). Trimming removed 5 bases from V and 4 bases from J, with 17 bases in between. CDR3 length equals 14 residues. From germline, CDR1 is SQVTM and CDR2 ANQGSEA. The CDR3 DNA sequence: TGCAGCGTTCCAAGGGTCGACAGCAGCTATGGCTACACCTTC. This encodes CSVPRVDSSYGYTF. Variable domain in full (rest from reference TRBV29-1 and TRBJ1-2): SAVISQKPSRDICQRGTSLTIQCQVDSQVTMMFWYRQQPGQSLTLIATANQGSEATYESGFVIDKFPISRPNLTFSTLTVSNMSPEDSSIYLCSVPRVDSSYGYTFGSGTRLTVV.

The gene calls are TRBV19 and TRBJ2-2; D gene ambiguous. V lost 4 bases and J 4 bases, leaving 13 bases between the germline ends. CDR3 length equals 15 residues. Germline values: CDR1 LNHDA, CDR2 SQIVND (reference sequence). The DNA for the CDR3 is TGTGCCAGTAGTACAAGACCAGTAGCCACCGGGGAGCTGTTTTTT. Protein: CASSTRPVATGELFF. The complete variable domain, with remaining parts taken from reference TRBV19 and TRBJ2-2, reads DGGITQSPKYLFRKEGQNVTLSCEQNLNHDAMYWYRQDPGQGLRLIYYSQIVNDFQKGDIAEGYSVSREKKESFPLTVTSAQKNPTAFYLCASSTRPVATGELFFGEGSRLTVL.

The rearrangement links TRBV29-1 to TRBJ2-5; D is ambiguous. V gave up 7 bases and J gave up 2 bases, with 29 bases separating them. CDR1 and CDR2 from the germline V gene are SQVTM and ANQGSEA. The CDR3 contains 18 residues. CDR3 region: CSAPPAGVSYLEQETQYF. CDR3 bases: TGCAGCGCCCCGCCCGCTGGGGTTTCGTACCTCGAACAAGAGACCCAGTACTTC.

This chain connects TRBV27 to TRBJ2-1; 7 bases match TRBD2. Germline V gene data show CDR1 as MNHEY and CDR2 as SMNVEV (reference sequence). The CDR3 is 16 amino acids. V gave up 6 bases and J gave up 4 bases; unmatched junction bases: 12. CDR3 coding DNA: TGTGCCAGCAGCGGGACCTCAGCGGGGCTATACAATGAGCAGTTCTTC. It encodes CASSGTSAGLYNEQFF.

This chain links TRBV28 with TRBJ1-1; D is possibly TRBD1 (5 bases). This CDR3 is built from 14 residues. Germline loops: CDR1 MDHEN, CDR2 SYDVKM. V was clipped by 3 bases and J by 12 bases, with 20 bases between them. The CDR3 DNA follows: TGTGCCAGCAGTTTGGCCACCGCGGGGGGTAGGTCTTTCTTT. This translates into CASSLATAGGRSFF. The whole variable domain, remainder taken from reference TRBV28 and TRBJ1-1, is DVKVTQSSRYLVKRTGEKVFLECVQDMDHENMFWYRQDPGLGLRLIYFSYDVKMKEKGDIPEGYSVSREKKERFSLILESASTNQTSMYLCASSLATAGGRSFFGQGTRLTVV.

The J gene is TRBJ2-7, the V gene TRBV7-2; 9 positions match TRBD1. Germline-derived CDR1 and CDR2 are SGHTA and FQGNSA. The trim removed 8 bases at V and 5 bases at J, leaving 7 bases unmatched. CDR3 length: 13 residues. This CDR3 reads CASGGTGIHEQYF. CDR3 bases: TGTGCCAGCGGCGGGACAGGGATCCACGAGCAGTACTTC.

The chain combines TRBV5-1 with TRBJ2-2; 8 bases line up with TRBD2. Germline CDR1 reads SGHRS; CDR2 reads YFSETQ. CDR3 size: 18 residues. V trimming: 0 bases; J trimming: 5 bases; junction bases outside the gene matches: 12. CDR3 region: CASSLASRAGVPTGELFF. The CDR3 DNA sequence: TGCGCCAGCAGCTTGGCCAGTAGAGCGGGAGTACCGACCGGGGAGCTGTTTTTT.

The V gene is TRBV2, the J gene TRBJ2-2, with a tentative D call TRBD1 (6 bases). This CDR3 has 15 amino acids. The germline gives CDR1 SNHLY, CDR2 FYNNEI. The germline V and J ends were trimmed by 6 bases and 4 bases, with 15 bases remaining between them. CDR3 in amino acids: CASSATRGSTGELFF. In DNA, the CDR3 is TGTGCCAGCAGCGCTACCAGGGGCAGCACCGGGGAGCTGTTTTTT.

This rearrangement joins TRBV5-4 to TRBJ2-1, with 7 positions matching TRBD2. Germline V gene data show CDR1 as SGHNT and CDR2 as YYREEE (reference sequence). The CDR3 covers 17 residues. With V trimmed by 0 bases and J by 2 bases, 8 bases remained unmatched. The CDR3 sequence: CASSLAVAGDAYNEQFF. The CDR3 DNA reads as TGTGCCAGCAGCTTGGCCGTTGCGGGAGACGCCTACAATGAGCAGTTCTTC.

This chain uses TRBV7-8 with TRBJ1-1; no definite D call. Germline CDR1 reads SGHVS; CDR2 reads FQNEAQ. Trimming took 0 bases from V and 5 from J, leaving 7 bases between them. The CDR3 totals 13 residues. In nucleotides, the CDR3 is TGTGCCAGCAGCTTAGCACTGAGTACTGAAGCTTTCTTT. This gives the protein CASSLALSTEAFF.

With regard to this clone: Other DNA variants within this sample encode the same CDR3. The chain's CDR3 is CASSLTGTDYGYTF. CDR3 coding DNA: TGTGCCAGCAGCTTAACCGGGACGGACTATGGCTACACCTTC. The V and J genes are TRBV7-9 and TRBJ1-2, with a tentative D call TRBD1 (5 bases). CDR1 SEHNR and CDR2 FQNEAQ come from the germline V gene (reference sequence). Trimming took 2 bases from V and 3 from J, leaving 10 bases between them. The CDR3 is 14 amino acids.

The sample holds one count of this clone. Different DNA sequences within this sample yield the same CDR3. The chain recombines TRBV9 with TRBJ2-1; 9 positions agree with TRBD2. Germline V gene lookup returns CDR1 SGDLS and CDR2 YYNGEE. The V segment lost 1 base and the J segment 4 bases; nucleotides outside the gene matches: 3. CDR3 length: 15 amino acids. This CDR3 reads CASSVRLAAYNEQFF. The DNA for the CDR3 is TGTGCCAGCAGCGTAAGACTAGCGGCATACAATGAGCAGTTCTTC.

This chain joins TRBV29-1 and TRBJ1-2; TRBD1 agrees at 7 bases. Trimming cost V 6 bases and J 8 bases; bases outside gene matches: 6. The CDR3 runs to 11 residues. Germline V gene lookup returns CDR1 SQVTM and CDR2 ANQGSEA. The CDR3 sequence: CSVDRVGGYTF. CDR3 coding DNA: TGCAGCGTAGACAGGGTCGGCGGCTACACCTTC.

This clone has a handful of counts. Other DNA sequences from this sample encode an identical CDR3 as well. The V call is TRBV28, the J call TRBJ1-1, with unresolved D. The CDR3 runs 12 residues. V dropped 2 bases and J dropped 6 bases, with 7 bases sitting between them. Germline CDR1 reads MDHEN; CDR2 reads SYDVKM. This CDR3 is CASSLVGAEAFF. As DNA, the CDR3 is TGTGCCAGCAGTTTAGTTGGGGCTGAAGCTTTCTTT.

This clone was seen just once. The chain employs TRBV5-1 and TRBJ2-3, with 12 bases fitting TRBD2. CDR3 length: 17 amino acids. V shed 0 bases, J shed 6 bases, and the junction held 8 bases outside the gene matches. Germline V gene data show CDR1 as SGHRS and CDR2 as YFSETQ. The chain's CDR3 is CASSLALAGGPSDTQYF. CDR3 DNA: TGCGCCAGCAGCTTGGCCCTAGCGGGAGGGCCCTCCGATACGCAGTATTTT.

The chain recombines TRBV7-2 with TRBJ2-2; D ambiguous. CDR1 and CDR2 (germline): SGHTA, FQGNSA. This CDR3 region has 16 residues. V shed 1 base and J shed 7 bases, with 16 bases lying between them. The chain's CDR3 is CASSLGVAASGGELFF. DNA of the CDR3: TGTGCCAGCAGCTTAGGAGTGGCAGCTTCGGGCGGGGAGCTGTTTTTT.

The chain joins TRBV9 to TRBJ2-1; the match to TRBD2 covers 11 bases. The CDR3 contains 18 residues. From germline, CDR1 is SGDLS and CDR2 YYNGEE. After removal of 3 bases from V and 4 bases from J, the junction contained 12 bases not matched to a gene. In nucleotides, the CDR3 is TGTGCCAGCAGCGGACTATCATGGGGGACTAGCGGATACAATGAGCAGTTCTTC. This sequence encodes CASSGLSWGTSGYNEQFF.

This sequence joins TRBV7-2 and TRBJ2-2, with 12 positions matching TRBD2. The CDR3 runs to 19 residues. Trimming took 8 bases from V and 2 from J; bases not matched to a gene: 15. The germline V gene encodes CDR1 SGHTA and CDR2 FQGNSA. This chain's CDR3 is CASGVPKLAGGLNTGELFF. DNA of the CDR3: TGTGCCAGCGGCGTCCCTAAACTAGCGGGGGGCCTTAACACCGGGGAGCTGTTTTTT.

As for this clone: Distinct nucleotide sequences in the sample also encode this CDR3. The chain joins TRBV7-7 to TRBJ2-3; D is uncertain. Per germline, CDR1 SSHAT and CDR2 FNYEAQ (reference sequence). The CDR3 contains 13 residues. V dropped 4 bases and J dropped 2 bases, with 7 bases sitting between them. The CDR3 DNA follows: TGTGCCAGCAGCTCGACCCTCACAGATACGCAGTATTTT. Protein: CASSSTLTDTQYF. Complete variable domain (other parts from reference TRBV7-7 and TRBJ2-3): GAGVSQSPRYKVTKRGQDVTLRCDPISSHATLYWYQQALGQGPEFLTYFNYEAQPDKSGLPSDRFSAERPEGSISTLTIQRTEQRDSAMYRCASSSTLTDTQYFGPGTRLTVL.

The chain employs TRBV29-1 and TRBJ1-1; a weak D match, TRBD1 (5 bases). The CDR3 has 13 residues. Germline lookup yields CDR1 SQVTM and CDR2 ANQGSEA. Trimming removed 4 bases at V and 7 bases at J, with 16 bases between. The CDR3 nucleotides read TGCAGCGTTGTTCGGACACAAGCTTTTGAAGCTTTCTTT. It yields the protein CSVVRTQAFEAFF.

The V and J genes are TRBV4-2 and TRBJ2-1; 13 bases fit TRBD2. Trimming at V came to 3 bases and at J to 8 bases, leaving 7 bases not matched to a gene. CDR1 is LGHNA, CDR2 YNFKEQ, per germline. CDR3 length: 16 residues. CDR3 sequence reads: CASSQAGTSGIDEQFF. In nucleotides, the CDR3 is TGTGCCAGCAGCCAGGCCGGGACTAGCGGGATCGATGAGCAGTTCTTC.

Remarks on this clone: Other DNA sequences of this sample code for an identical CDR3. The chain links TRBV2 to TRBJ1-1; D is possibly TRBD1 (5 bases). The CDR3 has 13 residues. CDR1 and CDR2 (germline): SNHLY, FYNNEI. V lost 7 bases, J lost 0 bases, and 9 bases lay in between. CDR3 residues: CASNRGLNTEAFF. Here the CDR3 DNA reads TGTGCCAGCAATCGGGGACTGAACACTGAAGCTTTCTTT.

Concerning this clone: The same CDR3 arises from other DNA sequences in this sample as well. The gene calls are TRBV7-2 and TRBJ1-2; D may be TRBD1 (5 bases). Trimming removed 5 bases from V and 8 bases from J, with 12 bases in between. The CDR3 length is 12 residues. CDR1 is SGHTA and CDR2 is FQGNSA in the germline V gene. CDR3 region: CASSLGVGGYTF. CDR3 bases: TGTGCCAGCAGCCTGGGGGTTGGGGGCTACACCTTC.

This clone was seen only once. The chain is built from TRBV7-3 and TRBJ2-7, with D tentatively TRBD2 (6 bases). Trimming removed 1 base at V and 2 bases at J, with 21 bases between. Per the germline V gene, CDR1 is SGHTA and CDR2 is FQGTGA. The CDR3 has 18 amino acids. The CDR3 coding sequence is TGTGCCAGCAGCTTAATAGGGTCGGGCAGCGGAGGGCCCTACGAGCAGTACTTC. Its translation: CASSLIGSGSGGPYEQYF.

The CDR3 sequence is CSVEGTGGDRDNYGYTF. DNA for the CDR3: TGCAGCGTTGAGGGCACCGGGGGGGACAGAGATAACTATGGCTACACCTTC. The J gene is TRBJ1-2, the V gene TRBV29-1, with 7 bases aligning to TRBD1. Germline values: CDR1 SQVTM, CDR2 ANQGSEA. This CDR3 is built from 17 residues. V lost 3 bases and J lost 1; bases outside the gene matches: 14.

V gene TRBV28 combines with J gene TRBJ1-1; D not certain. Germline V CDR1 and CDR2: MDHEN, SYDVKM. This CDR3 is 11 amino acids long. Trimming took 6 bases from V and 8 from J, leaving 10 bases between them. The DNA for the CDR3 is TGTGCCAGCAGCGACTTACCGGAAGCTTTCTTT. This gives the protein CASSDLPEAFF.

This clone has a handful of counts. This chain connects TRBV18 to TRBJ2-3, with D possibly being TRBD1 (5 bases). Germline CDR1 is KGHSH and CDR2 is LQKENI. This CDR3 region has 15 residues. V lost 6 bases to trimming and J lost 4 bases, with 17 bases between them. CDR3 residues: CASSLRSGQADTQYF. As DNA, the CDR3 is TGTGCCAGCTCGCTTCGGTCAGGGCAAGCAGATACGCAGTATTTT.

The J gene is TRBJ2-7, the V gene TRBV29-1, with TRBD2 identical over 8 bases. The CDR3 has 13 amino acids. The germline V gene encodes CDR1 SQVTM and CDR2 ANQGSEA. The trim removed 6 bases at V and 6 bases at J, leaving 10 bases unmatched. The CDR3 loop is CSVSAGTRAEQYF. CDR3 sequence (DNA): TGCAGCGTCTCAGCTGGGACTAGGGCCGAGCAGTACTTC.

The CDR3 DNA follows: TGTGCCAGCTCACCACCAGGATCCGTAAGGAATGAGCAGTTCTTC. Translating gives CASSPPGSVRNEQFF. The chain combines TRBV18 with TRBJ2-1; D call uncertain. The CDR3 loop spans 15 amino acids. Between the trimmed V and J ends, which lost 0 bases and 7 bases, there was a span of 13 bases. Per the germline V gene, CDR1 is KGHSH and CDR2 is LQKENI. Full variable domain (outside the CDR3, taken from reference TRBV18 and TRBJ2-1): NAGVMQNPRHLVRRRGQEARLRCSPMKGHSHVYWYRQLPEEGLKFMVYLQKENIIDESGMPKERFSAEFPKEGPSILRIQQVVRGDSAAYFCASSPPGSVRNEQFFGPGTRLTVL.

This clone was recorded once. The gene calls are TRBV15 and TRBJ2-5, with D perhaps given as TRBD1 or TRBD2 (5 bases each). CDR1 is LNHNV and CDR2 is YYDKDF in the germline V gene (reference sequence). V lost 3 bases to trimming and J lost 5 bases, with 10 bases between them. The CDR3 loop spans 13 amino acids. The CDR3 DNA is TGTGCCACCAGCAGGGGACCGACGGAGACCCAGTACTTC. It yields the protein CATSRGPTETQYF.

The chain combines TRBV29-1 with TRBJ1-2; possible D gene TRBD1, 6 bases. The CDR3 totals 14 residues. Germline CDR1 is SQVTM and CDR2 is ANQGSEA. Deletions cut 2 bases from V and 4 bases from J, with 14 bases between. CDR3 protein: CSVEKRTGTYGYTF. DNA of the CDR3: TGCAGCGTTGAAAAACGAACAGGGACCTATGGCTACACCTTC.